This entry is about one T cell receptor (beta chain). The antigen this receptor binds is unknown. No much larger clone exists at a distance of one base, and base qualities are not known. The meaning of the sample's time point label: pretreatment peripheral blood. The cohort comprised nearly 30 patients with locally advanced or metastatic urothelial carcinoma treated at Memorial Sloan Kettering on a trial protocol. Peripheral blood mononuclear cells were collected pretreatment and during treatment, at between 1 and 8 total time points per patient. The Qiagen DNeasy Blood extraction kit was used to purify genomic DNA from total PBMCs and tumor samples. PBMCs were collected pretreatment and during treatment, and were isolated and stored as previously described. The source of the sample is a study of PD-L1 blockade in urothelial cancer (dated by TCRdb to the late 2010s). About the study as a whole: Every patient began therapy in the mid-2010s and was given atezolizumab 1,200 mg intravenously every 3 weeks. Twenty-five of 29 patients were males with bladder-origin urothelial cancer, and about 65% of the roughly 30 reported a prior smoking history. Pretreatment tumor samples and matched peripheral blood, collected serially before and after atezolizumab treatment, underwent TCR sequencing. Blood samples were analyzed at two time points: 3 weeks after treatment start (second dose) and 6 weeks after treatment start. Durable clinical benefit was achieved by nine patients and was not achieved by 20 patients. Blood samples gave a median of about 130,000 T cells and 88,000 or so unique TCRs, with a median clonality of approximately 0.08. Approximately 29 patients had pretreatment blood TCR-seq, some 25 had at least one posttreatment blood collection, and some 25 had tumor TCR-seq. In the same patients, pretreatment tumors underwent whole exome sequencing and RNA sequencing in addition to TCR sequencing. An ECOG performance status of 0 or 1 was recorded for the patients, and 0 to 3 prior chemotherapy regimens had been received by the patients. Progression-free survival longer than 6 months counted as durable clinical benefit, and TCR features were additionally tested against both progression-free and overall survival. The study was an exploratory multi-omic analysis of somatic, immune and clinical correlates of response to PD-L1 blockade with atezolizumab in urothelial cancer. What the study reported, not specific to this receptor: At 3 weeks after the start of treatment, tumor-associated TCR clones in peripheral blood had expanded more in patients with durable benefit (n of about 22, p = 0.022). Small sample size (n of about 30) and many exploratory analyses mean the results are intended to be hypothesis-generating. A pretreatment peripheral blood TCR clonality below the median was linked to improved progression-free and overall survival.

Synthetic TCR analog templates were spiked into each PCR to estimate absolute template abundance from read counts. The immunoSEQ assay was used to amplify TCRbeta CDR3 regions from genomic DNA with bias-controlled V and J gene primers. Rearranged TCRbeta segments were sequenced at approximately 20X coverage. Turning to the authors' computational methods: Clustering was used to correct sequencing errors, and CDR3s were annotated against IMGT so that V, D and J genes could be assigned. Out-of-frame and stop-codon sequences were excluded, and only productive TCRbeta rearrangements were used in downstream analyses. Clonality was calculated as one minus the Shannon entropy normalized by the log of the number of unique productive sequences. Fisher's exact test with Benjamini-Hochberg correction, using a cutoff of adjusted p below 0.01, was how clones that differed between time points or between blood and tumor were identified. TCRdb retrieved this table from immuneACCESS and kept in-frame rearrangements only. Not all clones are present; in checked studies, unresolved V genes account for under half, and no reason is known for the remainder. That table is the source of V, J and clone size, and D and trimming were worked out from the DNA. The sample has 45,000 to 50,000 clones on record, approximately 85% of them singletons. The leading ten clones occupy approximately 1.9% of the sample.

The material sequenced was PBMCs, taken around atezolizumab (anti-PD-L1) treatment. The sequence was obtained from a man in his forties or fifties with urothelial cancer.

In nucleotide form, the sequence is TGTGCCAGCAGCTTGACGGGAGAGGTCTATGAGCAGTTCTTC. It translates as CASSLTGEVYEQFF. The chain was built from TRBV5-4 and TRBJ2-1; TRBD2 is perhaps the D gene, given 6 matching bases. The germline V gene (reference sequence) gives CDR1 as SGHNT and CDR2 as YYREEE. The trim is 1 base for V and 8 bases for J, with a gap of 13 bases between the germline ends. The CDR3 goes from the cysteine to the phenylalanine over 14 residues. Only the CDR3 portion is preserved as DNA: 42 bases, with reading frame beginning at the first base.